The 18 T cell receptor beta chains given below trace back to one sample, sequenced in a study of cytomegalovirus exposure and HLA in healthy donors. Primers included in the PCR were 60 Vbeta and 13 Jbeta primers. The repertoire was sequenced with immunoSEQ multiplex PCR; TCRdb's copy has only in-frame clones and lacks some. Among under 150,000 clones listed, 65% to 85% were seen once. The material sequenced was PBMCs. Every receptor here comes from a boy aged 5-17 years in good health and CMV-seronegative.

In its sample, this clone was seen a few times. The J gene is TRBJ2-1, the V gene TRBV30, with D possibly matching TRBD1 (6 bases). V gave up 6 bases and J gave up 4 bases, with 7 bases separating them. The germline CDR1 and CDR2 sequences are GTSNPN and SVGIG (reference sequence). The CDR3 runs to 11 residues. The CDR3 DNA sequence: TGTGCCTGTGGACAGTACAATGAGCAGTTCTTC. It is translated as CACGQYNEQFF.

The gene calls are TRBV30 and TRBJ1-4; D unresolved. The CDR3 contains 14 residues. V lost 2 bases, J lost 4 bases, and 11 bases lay in between. Germline CDR1 is GTSNPN and CDR2 is SVGIG (reference sequence). DNA for the CDR3: TGTGCCTGGAGTTCGGGATCTTATAATGAAAAACTGTTTTTT. Translating it yields CAWSSGSYNEKLFF.

The CDR3 DNA is TGTGCCAGCAGTAAAGAGCGGGGGACCTCCTACGAGCAGTACTTC. This encodes CASSKERGTSYEQYF. The chain carries TRBV6-1 and TRBJ2-7; 8 bases fit TRBD2. Germline-derived CDR1 and CDR2 are MNHNS and SASEGT. The CDR3 has 15 amino acids. V dropped 5 bases and J dropped 0; count of bases not matched to a gene: 6.

This chain links TRBV19 with TRBJ2-1, with TRBD2 matching over 8 bases. Germline V gene data show CDR1 as LNHDA and CDR2 as SQIVND (reference sequence). V shed 7 bases and J 9 bases; nucleotides not matched to a gene: 11. The CDR3 contains 14 residues. The CDR3 DNA follows: TGTGCCAGTAACTCGGGACTAGAGTCAGGTGAGCAGTTCTTC. Its translation: CASNSGLESGEQFF.

This clone was found a few times. This chain joins TRBV4-2 and TRBJ2-3; perhaps TRBD2 as D (5 bases). Per the germline V gene, CDR1 is LGHNA and CDR2 is YNFKEQ. This CDR3 contains 15 residues. The germline V and J ends were trimmed by 4 bases and 3 bases, with 14 bases remaining between them. Written as DNA, the CDR3 is TGTGCCAGCAGCCTGAGTCTGGGAGAAACAGATACGCAGTATTTT. Protein: CASSLSLGETDTQYF.

Notes on this clone: Germline and junction disagree at one end, which may indicate a read error. The rearrangement uses TRBV4-2 and TRBJ1-2, with no clear D. This CDR3 has 16 amino acids. CDR1 and CDR2 from the germline V gene are LGHNA and YNFKEQ. The CDR3 here is CASSQEQRVTNYSYTF. The CDR3 bases are TGTGCCAGCAGCCAGGAGCAGCGAGTGACTAACTATAGCTACACCTTC.

The chain employs TRBV5-4 and TRBJ1-1; weak D call: TRBD1 (5 bases). This CDR3 is 12 amino acids long. With 4 bases removed from V and 6 bases from J, the gap between germline ends came to 10 bases. CDR1 is SGHNT and CDR2 is YYREEE in the germline V gene (reference sequence). The CDR3 loop reads CASSVGRSEAFF. The CDR3 DNA reads TGTGCCAGCAGCGTGGGGCGGTCTGAAGCTTTCTTT.

The rearrangement links TRBV6-4 to TRBJ2-1; D unclear. The CDR3 runs to 15 residues. The germline gives CDR1 MRHNA, CDR2 SNTAGT. The V gene lost 0 bases and the J gene lost 3 bases, with 9 bases spanning the gap. This CDR3 reads CASSDSERDYNEQFF. CDR3 sequence (DNA): TGTGCCAGCAGTGACTCGGAGCGAGACTACAATGAGCAGTTCTTC.

The CDR3 is CASSLGGSGRANEQFF. Written as DNA, the CDR3 is TGTGCCAGCAGCTTGGGGGGTAGCGGGAGGGCCAATGAGCAGTTCTTC. The rearrangement links TRBV5-4 to TRBJ2-1, with 11 bases lining up with TRBD2. Trimming took 0 bases from V and 6 from J; bases not matched to a gene: 5. The CDR3 is 16 amino acids. Germline CDR1 and CDR2: SGHNT and YYREEE (reference sequence).

Concerning this clone itself: Additional DNA sequences in this sample encode the identical CDR3. The chain recombines TRBV19 with TRBJ2-3, with D possibly being TRBD2 (5 bases). Germline CDR1 is LNHDA and CDR2 is SQIVND (reference sequence). The CDR3 length is 14 residues. V was pared by 1 base and J by 2 bases, with 7 bases between. CDR3 region: CASSIAGITDTQYF. Here the CDR3 DNA reads TGTGCCAGTAGTATAGCGGGAATCACAGATACGCAGTATTTT. The full variable domain, rest sourced from reference TRBV19 and TRBJ2-3, is DGGITQSPKYLFRKEGQNVTLSCEQNLNHDAMYWYRQDPGQGLRLIYYSQIVNDFQKGDIAEGYSVSREKKESFPLTVTSAQKNPTAFYLCASSIAGITDTQYFGPGTRLTVL.

The genes are TRBV5-1 and TRBJ1-2; 11 bases are shared with TRBD1. Germline values: CDR1 SGHRS, CDR2 YFSETQ. With V trimmed by 4 bases and J by 4 bases, 6 bases remained unmatched. The CDR3 is 15 amino acids. Written as DNA, the CDR3 is TGCGCCAGCAGCCATGGACAGGGGGCGAGCTATGGCTACACCTTC. Its protein product is CASSHGQGASYGYTF.

The chain recombines TRBV5-4 with TRBJ2-7, with D perhaps matching TRBD2 (5 bases). Germline V gives CDR1 SGHNT, CDR2 YYREEE (reference sequence). CDR3 length: 13 residues. Trimming removed 0 bases from V and 6 bases from J, with 10 bases in between. CDR3 loop: CASSLDTSGEQYF. As DNA, the CDR3 is TGTGCCAGCAGCTTGGACACTAGTGGCGAGCAGTACTTC.

The genes are TRBV4-1 and TRBJ2-5; 8 nucleotides align to TRBD2. In germline, CDR1 is MGHRA, CDR2 YSYEKL. V shed 1 base and J 2 bases; nucleotides not matched to a gene: 0. This CDR3 contains 14 residues. CDR3: CASSQVAGQETQYF. The CDR3 DNA sequence: TGCGCCAGCAGCCAAGTAGCGGGACAAGAGACCCAGTACTTC.

This chain joins TRBV6-6 and TRBJ2-7, with D possibly being TRBD2 (5 bases). The V end was cut by 4 bases, the J end by 2 bases, with 15 bases between. Germline assignment: CDR1 MNHNY and CDR2 SVGAGI (reference sequence). This CDR3 has 15 amino acids. The CDR3 region is CASSSITTGTYEQYF. In DNA, the CDR3 is TGTGCCAGCAGTTCCATAACGACGGGAACCTACGAGCAGTACTTC.

V is TRBV19 and J is TRBJ1-4; possibly TRBD1 for D (5 bases). The CDR3 runs 11 residues. Germline loops: CDR1 LNHDA, CDR2 SQIVND (reference sequence). V dropped 5 bases and J dropped 7 bases, with 5 bases sitting between them. CDR3 residues: CASSQGEKLFF. For the CDR3, the DNA is TGTGCCAGTAGTCAGGGTGAAAAACTGTTTTTT.

The chain couples TRBV19 to TRBJ2-1; D not resolved. Between the trimmed V and J ends, which lost 3 bases and 4 bases, there was a span of 13 bases. This CDR3 contains 15 residues. The germline CDR1 and CDR2 sequences are LNHDA and SQIVND (reference sequence). The CDR3 nucleotides are TGTGCCAGTAGTATTTCCACCCAACTATACAATGAGCAGTTCTTC. Translating it yields CASSISTQLYNEQFF.

V is TRBV5-8 and J is TRBJ1-1, with TRBD1 identical over 7 bases. V dropped 0 bases and J dropped 5; count of bases not matched to a gene: 4. The CDR3 is 14 residues long. Germline CDR1 SGHTS, CDR2 YDEGEE. CDR3 loop: CASSLGQGGTEAFF. CDR3 bases: TGTGCCAGCAGCTTGGGACAGGGTGGGACTGAAGCTTTCTTT.

The chain couples TRBV6-5 to TRBJ2-3; perhaps TRBD2 as D (6 bases). The CDR3 totals 14 residues. In germline, CDR1 is MNHEY, CDR2 SVGAGI. V dropped 8 bases and J dropped 2 bases, with 14 bases sitting between them. Here the CDR3 reads CASHPAGSTDTQYF. The CDR3, as DNA: TGTGCCAGCCACCCGGCGGGATCCACAGATACGCAGTATTTT.